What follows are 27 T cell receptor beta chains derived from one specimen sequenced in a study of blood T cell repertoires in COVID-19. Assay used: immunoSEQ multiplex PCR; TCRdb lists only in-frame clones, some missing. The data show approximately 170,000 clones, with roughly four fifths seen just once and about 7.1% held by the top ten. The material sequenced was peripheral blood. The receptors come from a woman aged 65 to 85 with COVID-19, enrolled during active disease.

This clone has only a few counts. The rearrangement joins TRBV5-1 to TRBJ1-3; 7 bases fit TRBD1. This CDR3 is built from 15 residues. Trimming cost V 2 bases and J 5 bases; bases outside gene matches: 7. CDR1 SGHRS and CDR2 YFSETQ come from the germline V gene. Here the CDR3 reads CASSLEGQYRNTIYF. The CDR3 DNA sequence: TGCGCCAGCAGCTTAGAGGGACAGTACAGAAACACCATATATTTT.

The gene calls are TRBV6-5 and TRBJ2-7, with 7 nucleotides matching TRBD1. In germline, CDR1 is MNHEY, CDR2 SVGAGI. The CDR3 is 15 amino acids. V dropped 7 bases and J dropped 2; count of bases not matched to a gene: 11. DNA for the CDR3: TGTGCCAGCATGACAGGGTTTACCATAACCTACGAGCAGTACTTC. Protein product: CASMTGFTITYEQYF.

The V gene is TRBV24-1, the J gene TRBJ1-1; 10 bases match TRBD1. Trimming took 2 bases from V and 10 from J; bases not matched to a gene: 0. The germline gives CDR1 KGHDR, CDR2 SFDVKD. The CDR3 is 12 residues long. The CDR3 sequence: CATSDWTGGAFF. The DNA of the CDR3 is TGTGCCACCAGTGATTGGACAGGGGGAGCTTTCTTT.

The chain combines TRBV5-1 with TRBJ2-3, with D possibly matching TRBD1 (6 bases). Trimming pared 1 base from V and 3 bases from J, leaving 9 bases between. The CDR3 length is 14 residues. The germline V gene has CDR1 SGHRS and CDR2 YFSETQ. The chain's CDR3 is CASSLIQGTDTQYF. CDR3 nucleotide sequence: TGCGCCAGCAGCTTGATTCAGGGGACAGATACGCAGTATTTT.

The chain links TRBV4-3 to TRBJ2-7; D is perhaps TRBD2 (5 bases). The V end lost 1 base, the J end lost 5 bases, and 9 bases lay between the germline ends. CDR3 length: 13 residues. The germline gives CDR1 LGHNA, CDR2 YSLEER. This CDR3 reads CASSQAWGDEQYF. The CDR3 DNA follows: TGCGCCAGCAGCCAAGCGTGGGGAGACGAGCAGTACTTC.

The CDR3 here is CATSRTSGKRGNEQFF. The CDR3 DNA is TGTGCCACCAGCAGAACTAGCGGGAAGAGGGGCAATGAGCAGTTCTTC. This chain links TRBV15 with TRBJ2-1, with 10 bases lining up with TRBD2. The CDR3 sequence is 16 residues long. From germline, CDR1 is LNHNV and CDR2 YYDKDF (reference sequence). The J segment lost 6 bases and the V segment lost 2 bases, leaving 7 bases of the junction unmatched.

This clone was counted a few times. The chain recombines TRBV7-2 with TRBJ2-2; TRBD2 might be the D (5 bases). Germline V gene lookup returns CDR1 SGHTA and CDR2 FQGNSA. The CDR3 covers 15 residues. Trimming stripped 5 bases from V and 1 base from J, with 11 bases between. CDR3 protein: CASSTWTRNTGELFF. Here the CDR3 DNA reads TGTGCCAGCAGCACTTGGACTCGGAACACCGGGGAGCTGTTTTTT.

CDR3 sequence: CASSLGPGNFNEKLFF. CDR3 in DNA: TGTGCCAGCAGCTTAGGACCGGGGAATTTTAATGAAAAACTGTTTTTT. The chain has TRBV7-2 and TRBJ1-4, with D unclear. The germline CDR1 and CDR2 sequences are SGHTA and FQGNSA. CDR3 length: 16 residues. With 1 base removed from V and 4 bases from J, the gap between germline ends came to 13 bases.

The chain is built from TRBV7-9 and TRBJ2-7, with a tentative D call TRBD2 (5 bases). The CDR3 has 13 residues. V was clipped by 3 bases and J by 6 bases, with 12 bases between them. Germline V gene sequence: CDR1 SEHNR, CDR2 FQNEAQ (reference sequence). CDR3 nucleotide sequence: TGTGCCAGCAGCTTTCTAACTAGTGGCGAGCAGTACTTC. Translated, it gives CASSFLTSGEQYF.

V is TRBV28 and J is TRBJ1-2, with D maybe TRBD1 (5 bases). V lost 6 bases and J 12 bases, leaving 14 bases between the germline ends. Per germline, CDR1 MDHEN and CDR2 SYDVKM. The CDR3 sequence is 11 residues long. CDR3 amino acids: CASRGLGHDTF. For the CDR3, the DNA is TGTGCCAGCAGGGGACTAGGGCACGACACCTTC.

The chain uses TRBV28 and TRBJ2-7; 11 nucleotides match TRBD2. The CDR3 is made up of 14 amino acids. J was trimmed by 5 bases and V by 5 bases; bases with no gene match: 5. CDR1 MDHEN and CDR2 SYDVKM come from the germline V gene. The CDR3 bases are TGTGCCAGCAGTCCTAGCGGGAGGAGCAACGAGCAGTACTTC. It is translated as CASSPSGRSNEQYF.

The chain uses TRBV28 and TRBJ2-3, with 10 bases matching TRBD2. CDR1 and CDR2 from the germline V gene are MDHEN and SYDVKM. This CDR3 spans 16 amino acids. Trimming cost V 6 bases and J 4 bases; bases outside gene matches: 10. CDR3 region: CASRDSSGSQADTQYF. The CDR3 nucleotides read TGTGCCAGCAGGGACTCTAGCGGGAGTCAGGCAGATACGCAGTATTTT.

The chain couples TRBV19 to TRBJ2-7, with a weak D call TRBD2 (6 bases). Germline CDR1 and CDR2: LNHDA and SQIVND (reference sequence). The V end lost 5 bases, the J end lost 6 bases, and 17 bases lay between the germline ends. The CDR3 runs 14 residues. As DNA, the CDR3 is TGTGCCAGTAGTCTACGGGACTTCGGGGGCGAGCAGTACTTC. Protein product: CASSLRDFGGEQYF.

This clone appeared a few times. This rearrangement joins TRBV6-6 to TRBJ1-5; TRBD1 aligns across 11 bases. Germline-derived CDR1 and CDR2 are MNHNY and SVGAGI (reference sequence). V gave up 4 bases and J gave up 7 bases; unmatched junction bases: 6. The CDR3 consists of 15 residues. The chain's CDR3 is CASSSLGQGEQPQHF. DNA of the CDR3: TGTGCCAGCAGTTCATTGGGACAGGGGGAGCAGCCCCAGCATTTT.

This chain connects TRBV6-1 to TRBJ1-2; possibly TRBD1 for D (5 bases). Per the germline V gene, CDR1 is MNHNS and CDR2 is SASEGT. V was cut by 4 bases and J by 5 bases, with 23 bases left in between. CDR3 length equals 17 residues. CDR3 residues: CASSGPRTLLAQYGYTF. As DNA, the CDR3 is TGTGCCAGCAGTGGACCAAGGACACTACTCGCTCAATATGGCTACACCTTC.

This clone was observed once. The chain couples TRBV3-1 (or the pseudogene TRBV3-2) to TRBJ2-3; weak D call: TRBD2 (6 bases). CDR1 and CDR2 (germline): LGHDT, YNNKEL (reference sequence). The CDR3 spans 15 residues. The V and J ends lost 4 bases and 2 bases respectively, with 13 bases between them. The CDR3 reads CASSPPGTVTDTQYF. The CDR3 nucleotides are TGTGCCAGCAGCCCCCCCGGGACTGTCACAGATACGCAGTATTTT.

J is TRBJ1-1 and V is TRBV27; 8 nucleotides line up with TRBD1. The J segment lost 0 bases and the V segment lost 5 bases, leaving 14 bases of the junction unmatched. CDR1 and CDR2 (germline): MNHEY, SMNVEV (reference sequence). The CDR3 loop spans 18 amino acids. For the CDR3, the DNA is TGTGCCAGCAGTCCTCTCCGGGGGACAGGAAACATGAACACTGAAGCTTTCTTT. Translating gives CASSPLRGTGNMNTEAFF.

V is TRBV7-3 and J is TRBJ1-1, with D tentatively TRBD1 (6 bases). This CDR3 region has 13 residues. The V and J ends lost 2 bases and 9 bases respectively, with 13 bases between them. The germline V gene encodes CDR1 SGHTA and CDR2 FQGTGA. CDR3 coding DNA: TGTGCCAGCAGCTTATCGGTACAGGGACAAGCTTTCTTT. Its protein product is CASSLSVQGQAFF. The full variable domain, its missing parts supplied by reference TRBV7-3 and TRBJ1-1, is GAGVSQTPSNKVTEKGKYVELRCDPISGHTALYWYRQSLGQGPEFLIYFQGTGAADDSGLPNDRFFAVRPEGSVSTLKIQRTERGDSAVYLCASSLSVQGQAFFGQGTRLTVV.

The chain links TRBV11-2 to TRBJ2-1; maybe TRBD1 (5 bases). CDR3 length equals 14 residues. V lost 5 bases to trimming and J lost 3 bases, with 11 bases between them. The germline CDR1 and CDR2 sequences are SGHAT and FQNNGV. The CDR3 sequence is CASSEQGIYNEQFF. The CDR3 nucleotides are TGTGCCAGCAGCGAGCAGGGCATCTACAATGAGCAGTTCTTC.

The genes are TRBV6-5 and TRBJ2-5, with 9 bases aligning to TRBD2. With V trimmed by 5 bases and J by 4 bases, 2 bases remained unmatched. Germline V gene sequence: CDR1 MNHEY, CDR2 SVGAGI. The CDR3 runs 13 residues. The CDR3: CASSMREGETQYF. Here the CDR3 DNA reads TGTGCCAGCAGTATGCGGGAGGGAGAGACCCAGTACTTC.

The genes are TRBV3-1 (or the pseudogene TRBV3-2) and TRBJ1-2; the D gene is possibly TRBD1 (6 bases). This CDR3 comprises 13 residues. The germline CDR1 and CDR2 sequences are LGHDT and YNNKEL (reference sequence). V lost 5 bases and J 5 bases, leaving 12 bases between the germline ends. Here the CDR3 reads CASSSRGGYGYTF. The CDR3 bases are TGTGCCAGCAGCAGCAGGGGCGGGTATGGCTACACCTTC.

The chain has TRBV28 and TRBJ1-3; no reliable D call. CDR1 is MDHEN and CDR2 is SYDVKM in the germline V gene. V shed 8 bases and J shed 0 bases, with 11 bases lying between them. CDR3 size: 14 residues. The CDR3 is CASGTVDSGNTIYF. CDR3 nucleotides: TGTGCCAGCGGTACAGTTGACTCTGGAAACACCATATATTTT.

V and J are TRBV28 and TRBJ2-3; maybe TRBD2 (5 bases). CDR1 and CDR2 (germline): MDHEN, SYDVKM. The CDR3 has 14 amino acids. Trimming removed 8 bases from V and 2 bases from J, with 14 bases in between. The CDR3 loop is CASGSEGYTDTQYF. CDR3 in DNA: TGTGCCAGCGGTTCAGAGGGCTACACAGATACGCAGTATTTT.

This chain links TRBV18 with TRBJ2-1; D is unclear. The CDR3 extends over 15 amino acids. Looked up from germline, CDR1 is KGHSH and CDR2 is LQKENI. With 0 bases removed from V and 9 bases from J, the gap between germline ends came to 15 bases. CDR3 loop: CASSPPGKQEGEQFF. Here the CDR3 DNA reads TGTGCCAGCTCACCACCGGGTAAGCAGGAAGGTGAGCAGTTCTTC.

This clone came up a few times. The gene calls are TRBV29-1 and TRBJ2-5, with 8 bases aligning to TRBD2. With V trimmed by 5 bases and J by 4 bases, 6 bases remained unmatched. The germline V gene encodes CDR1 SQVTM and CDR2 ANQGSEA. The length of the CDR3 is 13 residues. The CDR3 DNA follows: TGCAGCGTTCCTTTAGCGGGAATAGAGACCCAGTACTTC. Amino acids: CSVPLAGIETQYF.

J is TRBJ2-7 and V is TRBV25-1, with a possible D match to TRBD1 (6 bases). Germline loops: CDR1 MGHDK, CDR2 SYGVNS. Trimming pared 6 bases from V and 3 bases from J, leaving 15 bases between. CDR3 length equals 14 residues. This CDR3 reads CASSHFRGGYEQYF. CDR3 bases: TGTGCCAGCAGCCACTTCAGGGGTGGCTACGAGCAGTACTTC.

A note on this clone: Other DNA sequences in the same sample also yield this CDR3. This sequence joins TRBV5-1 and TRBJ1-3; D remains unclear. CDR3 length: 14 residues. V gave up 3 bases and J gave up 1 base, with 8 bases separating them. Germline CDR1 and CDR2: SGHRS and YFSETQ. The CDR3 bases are TGCGCCAGCAGCTCGGCGGGGTCTGGAAACACCATATATTTT. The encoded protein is CASSSAGSGNTIYF.